This is a list of T cell receptor beta chains from one sample in a study of blood T cell repertoires in COVID-19. Sequenced by immunoSEQ multiplex PCR; TCRdb stores in-frame clones only, minus some. The profile covers around 100,000 clones, with more than 60% appearing a single time and 20% taken by the ten largest. The source material was peripheral blood. The receptors shown here come from a man in his sixties or seventies with active or convalescent COVID-19. Each CDR3 is given with its conserved first and last residue. D genes are given only for firm matches. Only part of the rows carry a size: once, few, many, or a class if the clone is expanded.

j_call | v_call | clone_size | d_call | cdr3_aa | cdr3_nt
TRBJ2-1 | TRBV2 | once | - | CASRFSSSYNEQFF | TGTGCCAGCAGATTTTCTAGCTCCTACAATGAGCAGTTCTTC
TRBJ1-1 | TRBV9 | - | - | CASSVGRTMNTEAFF | TGTGCCAGCAGCGTAGGTAGAACTATGAACACTGAAGCTTTCTTT
TRBJ1-1 | TRBV19 | - | - | CASSSRGNTEAFF | TGTGCCAGTAGTTCCCGGGGGAACACTGAAGCTTTCTTT
TRBJ2-1 | TRBV10-1 | - | TRBD2 | CASSSTSGAYNEQFF | TGCGCCAGCAGTTCAACTAGCGGGGCCTACAATGAGCAGTTCTTC
TRBJ2-6 | TRBV7-3 | - | - | CASSLPGAGANVLTF | TGTGCCAGCAGCTTACCAGGGGCTGGGGCCAACGTCCTGACTTTC
TRBJ1-5 | TRBV19 | - | - | CASSIEGRGDQPQHF | TGTGCCAGTAGTATAGAGGGCAGGGGCGATCAGCCCCAGCATTTT
TRBJ2-7 | TRBV27 | - | TRBD2 | CASSSLAGGRSEQYF | TGTGCCAGCAGTTCCCTAGCGGGCGGGCGAAGCGAGCAGTACTTC
TRBJ2-1 | TRBV5-1 | - | TRBD2 | CASSLYGTSGEDEQFF | TGCGCCAGCAGTTTGTACGGGACTAGCGGCGAGGATGAGCAGTTCTTC
TRBJ2-3 | TRBV3-1/TRBV3-2 | - | - | CASSPFSLLVDTQYF | TGTGCCAGCAGCCCCTTCTCCCTACTAGTTGATACGCAGTATTTT
TRBJ1-1 | TRBV2 | - | TRBD1 | CASSQGAYTEAFF | TGTGCCAGCAGTCAGGGGGCGTACACTGAAGCTTTCTTT
TRBJ2-1 | TRBV20-1 | - | - | CSAFPEQFF | TGCAGTGCTTTCCCGGAGCAGTTCTTC
TRBJ2-7 | TRBV5-1 | few | TRBD1 | CASRSSGTATIWEQYF | TGCGCCAGCAGGAGCTCCGGGACAGCCACGATTTGGGAGCAGTACTTC
TRBJ2-1 | TRBV5-1 | - | TRBD2 | CASSREGHNEQFF | TGCGCCAGCAGCCGGGAGGGGCACAATGAGCAGTTCTTC
TRBJ2-1 | TRBV11-3 | few | TRBD2 | CASSKNYWGGSSYNEQFF | TGTGCCAGCAGCAAGAATTATTGGGGGGGAAGCTCCTACAATGAGCAGTTCTTC
TRBJ1-1 | TRBV21-1 | - | - | CASSRTGGTEAFF | TGTGCCAGCAGCAGAACAGGGGGCACTGAAGCTTTCTTT
TRBJ1-4 | TRBV11-2 | - | - | CASSSRGTGKLFF | TGTGCCAGCAGCTCCCGAGGGACTGGTAAACTGTTTTTT
TRBJ2-5 | TRBV11-2 | - | TRBD1 | CASSLVTGTGGETQYF | TGTGCCAGCAGCTTAGTCACCGGGACAGGGGGAGAGACCCAGTACTTC
TRBJ2-3 | TRBV7-3 | - | TRBD2 | CASSSSGTSGRGPDTQYF | TGTGCCAGCAGCTCCTCCGGGACTAGCGGGAGGGGGCCAGATACGCAGTATTTT
TRBJ2-3 | TRBV5-1 | few | TRBD2 | CASSLTSGDTDTQYF | TGCGCCAGCAGCCTGACTAGCGGGGACACAGATACGCAGTATTTT
TRBJ2-4 | TRBV11-2 | - | - | CASSLDVQGSQYF | TGTGCCAGCAGCTTAGATGTGCAGGGGAGTCAGTACTTC
TRBJ2-7 | TRBV2 | - | - | CASSQDYEQYF | TGTGCCAGCAGTCAGGACTACGAGCAGTACTTC
TRBJ2-3 | TRBV18 | many | TRBD1 | CASSPDRGGGDTQYF | TGTGCCAGCTCACCCGACAGGGGAGGAGGAGATACGCAGTATTTT
TRBJ1-1 | TRBV7-9 | - | TRBD1 | CASSPRQGDTEAFF | TGTGCCAGCAGCCCCAGACAGGGAGACACTGAAGCTTTCTTT
TRBJ1-1 | TRBV6-5 | once | - | CASSSQGGNTEAFF | TGTGCCAGCAGTTCCCAGGGCGGGAACACTGAAGCTTTCTTT
TRBJ1-2 | TRBV11-2 | - | - | CASSLAEVLGYTF | TGTGCCAGCAGCTTAGCGGAGGTCCTTGGCTACACCTTC
TRBJ1-6 | TRBV5-1 | - | - | CASSLAGTRSPLHF | TGCGCCAGCAGCTTGGCGGGGACAAGATCACCCCTCCACTTT
TRBJ2-5 | TRBV6-5 | - | TRBD2 | CASSQSSGPQETQYF | TGTGCCAGCAGCCAATCTAGCGGGCCTCAAGAGACCCAGTACTTC
TRBJ1-1 | TRBV7-9 | - | TRBD1 | CASSPVTGVVSEAFF | TGTGCCAGCAGCCCGGTTACAGGGGTAGTCAGTGAAGCTTTCTTT
TRBJ2-3 | TRBV6-5 | once | - | CASLSGGFTDTQYF | TGTGCCAGCCTCTCGGGGGGCTTCACAGATACGCAGTATTTT
TRBJ1-4 | TRBV7-9 | few | TRBD1 | CASSPGTGGASEKLFF | TGTGCCAGCAGCCCCGGGACAGGGGGCGCTTCTGAAAAACTGTTTTTT